These T cell receptor beta chains were read from a single sample in a study of Graves' ophthalmopathy and Graves' hyperthyroidism. TCRdb re-called the multiplex PCR reads through MiXCR, storing one row per CDR3 protein. The repertoire holds about 180,000 distinct CDR3 sequences, 30% to 45% seen once, with about 6% in the top ten. The sequenced sample consisted of peripheral blood. Receptors originate from a woman aged 40 to 50 with Graves' ophthalmopathy. Both conserved end residues are part of each CDR3. Fields, in order: CDR3 protein, CDR3 DNA, clone size, V gene, J gene, D gene. A D gene is named only where the DNA matches it firmly. Rows may omit the clone size; those that give it use once, few, many or a size class.

CDR3 protein: CASRAPGQGNYGYTF; CDR3 DNA: TGTGCCAGCAGGGCTCCGGGACAGGGGAACTATGGCTACACCTTC; clone size: once; V gene: TRBV12-3/TRBV12-4; J gene: TRBJ1-2; D gene: TRBD1
CDR3 protein: CASSEGGQGNTIYF; CDR3 DNA: TGTGCCAGCAGTGAAGGGGGGCAGGGAAACACCATATATTTT; clone size: few; V gene: TRBV28; J gene: TRBJ1-3; D gene: .
CDR3 protein: CASNDGTGGETQYF; CDR3 DNA: TGTGCCAGCAACGACGGGACAGGGGGAGAGACCCAGTACTTC; clone size: .; V gene: TRBV27; J gene: TRBJ2-5; D gene: TRBD1
CDR3 protein: CARSYSTGTETQYF; CDR3 DNA: TGTGCCCGCAGTTACTCGACGGGGACGGAGACCCAGTACTTC; clone size: .; V gene: TRBV6-2/TRBV6-3; J gene: TRBJ2-5; D gene: .
CDR3 protein: CASSIQRQGGETQYF; CDR3 DNA: TGTGCCAGCAGTATCCAAAGACAGGGTGGGGAGACCCAGTACTTC; clone size: .; V gene: TRBV28; J gene: TRBJ2-5; D gene: TRBD1
CDR3 protein: CASSLNIGDYEQYF; CDR3 DNA: TGTGCCAGCAGCTTAAACATAGGAGACTACGAGCAGTACTTC; clone size: many; V gene: TRBV7-2; J gene: TRBJ2-7; D gene: .
CDR3 protein: CASSAWPDMNSPLHF; CDR3 DNA: TGTGCCAGCAGCGCATGGCCCGATATGAATTCACCCCTCCACTTT; clone size: many; V gene: TRBV9; J gene: TRBJ1-6; D gene: .
CDR3 protein: CASSPGQGGITEAFF; CDR3 DNA: TGTGCCAGCAGTCCCGGACAGGGTGGTATTACTGAAGCTTTCTTT; clone size: .; V gene: TRBV28; J gene: TRBJ1-1; D gene: TRBD1
CDR3 protein: CASKTGGIPPLHF; CDR3 DNA: TGTGCCAGCAAGACAGGGGGAATTCCACCCCTCCACTTT; clone size: many; V gene: TRBV28; J gene: TRBJ1-6; D gene: TRBD1
CDR3 protein: CASSPSGPGGEQYF; CDR3 DNA: TGTGCCAGCAGTCCTTCCGGGCCGGGGGGCGAGCAGTACTTC; clone size: .; V gene: TRBV6-1; J gene: TRBJ2-7; D gene: TRBD2
CDR3 protein: CASSEAQQAYGYTF; CDR3 DNA: TGTGCCAGCAGTGAAGCGCAACAAGCCTATGGCTACACCTTC; clone size: .; V gene: TRBV2; J gene: TRBJ1-2; D gene: .
CDR3 protein: CASSPVHTLNTEAFF; CDR3 DNA: TGTGCCAGCTCACCGGTCCACACCTTGAACACTGAAGCTTTCTTT; clone size: many; V gene: TRBV18; J gene: TRBJ1-1; D gene: .
CDR3 protein: CASSSPGSNTEAFF; CDR3 DNA: TGTGCCAGCAGTTCCCCGGGATCGAACACTGAAGCTTTCTTT; clone size: many; V gene: TRBV28; J gene: TRBJ1-1; D gene: .
CDR3 protein: CASSQEEGNSPLHF; CDR3 DNA: TGTGCCAGCAGCCAAGAGGAAGGGAATTCACCCCTCCACTTT; clone size: many; V gene: TRBV3-1; J gene: TRBJ1-6; D gene: .
CDR3 protein: CASSPTGRRYEQHF; CDR3 DNA: TGTGCCAGCAGTCCGACGGGACGGCGCTACGAGCAGCACTTC; clone size: .; V gene: TRBV28; J gene: TRBJ2-7; D gene: .
CDR3 protein: CASSLAIIQGYVYEQYF; CDR3 DNA: TGTGCCAGCAGCTTAGCGATAATTCAGGGGTACGTCTACGAGCAGTACTTC; clone size: .; V gene: TRBV7-8; J gene: TRBJ2-7; D gene: .
CDR3 protein: CASSLNQDTAYEQYF; CDR3 DNA: TGTGCCAGCAGTTTGAACCAGGACACTGCCTACGAGCAGTACTTC; clone size: .; V gene: TRBV27; J gene: TRBJ2-7; D gene: .
CDR3 protein: CASSSGTSGDEQYF; CDR3 DNA: TGCGCCAGCAGCTCCGGGACTAGCGGCGACGAGCAGTACTTC; clone size: many; V gene: TRBV4-3; J gene: TRBJ2-7; D gene: TRBD2
CDR3 protein: CASSRWTSGRVPYAGELFF; CDR3 DNA: TGTGCCAGCAGCCGGTGGACTAGCGGGAGGGTTCCTTACGCCGGGGAGCTGTTTTTT; clone size: .; V gene: TRBV28; J gene: TRBJ2-2; D gene: TRBD2
CDR3 protein: CASSQAQGLGEAFF; CDR3 DNA: TGTGCCAGCAGCCAAGCGCAGGGACTCGGTGAAGCTTTCTTT; clone size: many; V gene: TRBV14; J gene: TRBJ1-1; D gene: .
CDR3 protein: CASSVGDHNSPLHF; CDR3 DNA: TGTGCCAGCAGCGTTGGGGACCATAATTCACCCCTCCACTTT; clone size: many; V gene: TRBV9; J gene: TRBJ1-6; D gene: .
CDR3 protein: CASSTRATTQETQYF; CDR3 DNA: TGCGCCAGCAGCACCCGGGCGACGACTCAAGAGACCCAGTACTTC; clone size: many; V gene: TRBV5-1; J gene: TRBJ2-5; D gene: .
CDR3 protein: CASSIQPGHQRETQYF; CDR3 DNA: TGCGCCAGCAGCATTCAACCGGGACACCAAAGGGAGACCCAGTACTTC; clone size: many; V gene: TRBV5-1; J gene: TRBJ2-5; D gene: .
CDR3 protein: CASSSGTGGAETQYF; CDR3 DNA: TGTGCCAGCAGTTCTGGGACAGGGGGCGCGGAGACCCAGTACTTC; clone size: .; V gene: TRBV28; J gene: TRBJ2-5; D gene: TRBD1
CDR3 protein: CSASQPRAGDYQETQYF; CDR3 DNA: TGCAGTGCTAGTCAACCCCGGGCGGGAGATTACCAAGAGACCCAGTACTTC; clone size: once; V gene: TRBV20-1; J gene: TRBJ2-5; D gene: TRBD2
CDR3 protein: CASSLKGTGWDEQFF; CDR3 DNA: TGTGCCAGCAGCTTAAAGGGGACAGGTTGGGATGAGCAGTTCTTC; clone size: many; V gene: TRBV7-3; J gene: TRBJ2-1; D gene: TRBD1
CDR3 protein: CASSYEAGEETQYF; CDR3 DNA: TGTGCCAGCAGTTACGAGGCAGGGGAGGAGACCCAGTACTTC; clone size: few; V gene: TRBV6-2/TRBV6-3; J gene: TRBJ2-5; D gene: .
CDR3 protein: CASSPGQGSSYTF; CDR3 DNA: TGTGCCAGCAGCCCCGGACAGGGATCAAGCTACACCTTC; clone size: few; V gene: TRBV11-2; J gene: TRBJ1-2; D gene: TRBD1
CDR3 protein: CASSSRWGQETQYF; CDR3 DNA: TGTGCCAGCAGTAGCCGTTGGGGCCAAGAGACCCAGTACTTC; clone size: many; V gene: TRBV2; J gene: TRBJ2-5; D gene: .
CDR3 protein: CASRRAGVFEAFF; CDR3 DNA: TGTGCCAGCAGACGGGCAGGGGTCTTTGAAGCTTTCTTT; clone size: .; V gene: TRBV6-1; J gene: TRBJ1-1; D gene: .
CDR3 protein: CASSPGTGGGETQYF; CDR3 DNA: TGTGCCAGCAGCCCCGGGACAGGGGGTGGGGAGACCCAGTACTTC; clone size: .; V gene: TRBV9; J gene: TRBJ2-5; D gene: TRBD1
CDR3 protein: CASSTSVPYEQYF; CDR3 DNA: TGTGCCAGCAGCACTAGCGTCCCCTACGAGCAGTACTTC; clone size: .; V gene: TRBV6-4; J gene: TRBJ2-7; D gene: TRBD2
CDR3 protein: CASSDPAEETQYF; CDR3 DNA: TGTGCCAGCAGTGACCCAGCGGAAGAGACCCAGTACTTC; clone size: .; V gene: TRBV25-1; J gene: TRBJ2-5; D gene: .
CDR3 protein: CAWSVRPSGSITYEQYF; CDR3 DNA: TGTGCCTGGAGTGTAAGGCCTAGCGGGAGTATAACCTACGAGCAGTACTTC; clone size: .; V gene: TRBV30; J gene: TRBJ2-7; D gene: TRBD2
CDR3 protein: CASSFLPTTGELFF; CDR3 DNA: TGTGCCAGCAGTTTCTTGCCGACCACCGGGGAGCTGTTTTTT; clone size: many; V gene: TRBV28; J gene: TRBJ2-2; D gene: .
CDR3 protein: CASRPDLGNSPLHF; CDR3 DNA: TGTGCCAGCAGGCCCGACTTGGGTAATTCACCCCTCCACTTT; clone size: few; V gene: TRBV7-2; J gene: TRBJ1-6; D gene: .
CDR3 protein: CASSVDRGGSETQYF; CDR3 DNA: TGTGCCAGCAGCGTAGACCGGGGGGGGTCAGAGACCCAGTACTTC; clone size: many; V gene: TRBV9; J gene: TRBJ2-5; D gene: TRBD2